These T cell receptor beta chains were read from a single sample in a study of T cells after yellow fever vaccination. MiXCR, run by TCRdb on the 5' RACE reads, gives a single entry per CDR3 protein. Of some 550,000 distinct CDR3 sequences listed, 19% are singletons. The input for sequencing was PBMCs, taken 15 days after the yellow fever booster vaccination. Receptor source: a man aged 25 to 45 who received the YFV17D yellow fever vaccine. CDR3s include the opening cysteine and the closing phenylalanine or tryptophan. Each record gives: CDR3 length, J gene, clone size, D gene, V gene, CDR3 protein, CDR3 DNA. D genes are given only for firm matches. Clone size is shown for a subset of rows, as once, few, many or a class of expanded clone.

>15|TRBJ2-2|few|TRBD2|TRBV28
CASSETSGSAGELFF
TGTGCCAGCAGTGAGACTAGCGGGAGCGCCGGGGAGCTGTTTTTT
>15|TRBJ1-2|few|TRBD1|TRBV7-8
CASSLGTGFSSGYTF
TGTGCCAGCAGCTTGGGGACAGGGTTCAGTAGTGGCTACACCTTC
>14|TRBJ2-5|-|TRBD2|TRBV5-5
CASSFPGGQETQYF
TGTGCCAGCAGCTTCCCGGGGGGACAAGAGACCCAGTACTTC
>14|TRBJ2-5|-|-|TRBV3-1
CASSPVGGGETQYF
TGTGCCAGCAGCCCGGTGGGAGGGGGCGAGACCCAGTACTTC
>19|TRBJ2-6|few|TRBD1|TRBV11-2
CASSLVSGQVGSGANVLTF
TGTGCCAGCAGCTTAGTATCAGGACAGGTGGGCTCTGGGGCCAACGTCCTGACTTTC
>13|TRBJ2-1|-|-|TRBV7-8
CASSLGRAMIMFF
TGTGCCAGCAGCTTAGGGAGGGCCATGATTATGTTCTTC
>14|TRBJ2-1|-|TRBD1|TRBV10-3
CAIKGQSSYNEQFF
TGTGCCATCAAGGGACAGTCCTCCTACAATGAGCAGTTCTTC
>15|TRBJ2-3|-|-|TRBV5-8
CASSRMGRRTDTQYF
TGTGCCAGCAGCAGGATGGGCCGCCGCACAGATACGCAGTATTTT
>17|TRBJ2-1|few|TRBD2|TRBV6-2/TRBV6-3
CAIGLAGSQGGYNEQFF
TGTGCCATCGGACTAGCGGGAAGCCAGGGGGGGTACAATGAGCAGTTCTTC
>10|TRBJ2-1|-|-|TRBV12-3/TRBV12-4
CASSRGGLFF
TGTGCCAGCAGCCGGGGCGGGCTGTTCTTC
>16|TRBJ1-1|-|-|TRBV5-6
CASSPGTVKLNTEAFF
TGTGCCAGCAGCCCCGGGACGGTGAAGCTGAACACTGAAGCTTTCTTT
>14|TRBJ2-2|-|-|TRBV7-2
CASSQSRNTGELFF
TGTGCCAGCAGCCAATCCCGGAACACCGGGGAGCTGTTTTTT
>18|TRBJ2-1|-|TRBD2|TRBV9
CASSVGWGLADYYNEQFF
TGTGCCAGCAGCGTAGGCTGGGGACTAGCGGATTATTACAATGAGCAGTTCTTC
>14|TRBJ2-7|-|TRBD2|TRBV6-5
CASSSGSGSYEQYF
TGTGCCAGCAGTTCAGGTAGCGGGAGCTACGAGCAGTACTTC
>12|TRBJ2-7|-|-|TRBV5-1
CASSYDRNEQYF
TGCGCCAGCAGCTATGACCGTAACGAGCAGTACTTC
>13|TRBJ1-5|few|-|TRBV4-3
CASSITLYQPQHF
TGCGCCAGCAGTATAACCCTCTATCAGCCCCAGCATTTT
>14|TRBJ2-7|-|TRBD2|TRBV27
CASSFLAASYEQYF
TGTGCCAGCAGTTTTCTAGCGGCTTCCTACGAGCAGTACTTC
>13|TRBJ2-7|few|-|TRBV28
CASRPGNSYEQYF
TGTGCCAGCAGGCCCGGGAACTCCTACGAGCAGTACTTC
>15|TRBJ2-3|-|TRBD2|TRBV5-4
CASSLLAAHTDTQYF
TGTGCCAGCAGCTTACTAGCGGCACACACAGATACGCAGTATTTT
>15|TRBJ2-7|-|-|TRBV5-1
CASRRSTGSVYEQYF
TGCGCCAGCCGCAGGTCTACAGGGAGCGTCTACGAGCAGTACTTC
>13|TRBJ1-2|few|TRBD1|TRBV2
CASRGTGDRSYTF
TGTGCCAGCAGGGGGACAGGCGATCGGAGCTACACCTTC
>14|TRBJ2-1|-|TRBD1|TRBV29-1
CSVGLGQGAYEQFF
TGCAGCGTTGGATTGGGACAGGGGGCCTATGAGCAGTTCTTC
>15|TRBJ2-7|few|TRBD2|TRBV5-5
CASSQLAGDPYEQYF
TGTGCCAGCAGCCAACTAGCGGGAGACCCCTACGAGCAGTACTTC
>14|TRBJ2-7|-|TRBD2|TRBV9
CASSLTAGVNEQYF
TGTGCCAGCAGCCTCACAGCGGGAGTGAACGAGCAGTACTTC
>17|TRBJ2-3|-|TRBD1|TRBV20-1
CSARASGTGGSTDTQYF
TGCAGTGCTAGAGCCTCGGGGACAGGGGGCTCTACAGATACGCAGTATTTT
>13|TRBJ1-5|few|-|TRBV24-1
CATQGGPAAPQHF
TGTGCCACACAGGGAGGACCCGCGGCGCCCCAGCATTTT
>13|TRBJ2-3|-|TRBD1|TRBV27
CASRGQFTDTQYF
TGTGCCAGCAGGGGACAGTTCACAGATACGCAGTATTTT
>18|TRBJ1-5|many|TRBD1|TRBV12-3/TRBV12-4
CASSSTYRDRAGNQPQHF
TGTGCCAGCAGTTCCACATACCGGGACAGGGCGGGCAATCAGCCCCAGCATTTT
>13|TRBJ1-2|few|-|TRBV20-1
CSARDSSNYGYTF
TGCAGTGCTAGAGATAGTTCTAACTATGGCTACACCTTC
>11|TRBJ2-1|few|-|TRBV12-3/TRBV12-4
CASSFTREQFF
TGTGCCAGCAGTTTTACCCGGGAGCAGTTCTTC
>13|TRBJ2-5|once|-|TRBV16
CASSQPVVETQYF
TGTGCCAGCAGCCAACCCGTGGTGGAGACCCAGTACTTC
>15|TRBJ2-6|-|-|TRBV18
CASSPPSSGANVLTF
TGTGCCAGCTCGCCACCGAGCTCTGGGGCCAACGTCCTGACTTTC
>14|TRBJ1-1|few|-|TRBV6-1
CASSPGDPTTEAFF
TGTGCCAGCAGCCCTGGGGACCCCACCACTGAAGCTTTCTTT
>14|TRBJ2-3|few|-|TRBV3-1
CASEGLPDTDTQYF
TGTGCCAGCGAGGGACTGCCCGACACAGATACGCAGTATTTT
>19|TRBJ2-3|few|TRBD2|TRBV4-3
CASSQDLGLAGGPADTQYF
TGCGCCAGCAGCCAAGATTTGGGACTAGCGGGAGGGCCGGCAGATACGCAGTATTTT
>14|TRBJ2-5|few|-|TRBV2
CASSEVRIKSPQYF
TGTGCCAGCAGTGAAGTGCGTATTAAGAGTCCCCAGTACTTC
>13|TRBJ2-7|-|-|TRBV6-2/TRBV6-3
CASSYRGAHEQYF
TGTGCCAGCAGTTATCGGGGGGCCCACGAGCAGTACTTC
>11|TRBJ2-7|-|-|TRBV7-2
CASSDDYEQYF
TGTGCCAGCAGCGACGATTACGAGCAGTACTTC
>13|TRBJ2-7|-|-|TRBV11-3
CASSQYSGYEQYF
TGTGCCAGCAGCCAATACAGCGGCTACGAGCAGTATTTC
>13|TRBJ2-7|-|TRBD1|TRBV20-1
CSSQGGSSYEQYF
TGCAGTTCACAGGGGGGCAGCTCCTACGAGCAGTACTTC
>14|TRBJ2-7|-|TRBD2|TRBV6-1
CASSPGLVWSEQYF
TGTGCCAGCAGTCCTGGACTAGTGTGGAGCGAGCAGTACTTC
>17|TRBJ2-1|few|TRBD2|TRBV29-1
CSVEVWLAGAPMYEQFF
TGCAGCGTTGAAGTGTGGCTAGCGGGAGCCCCAATGTATGAGCAGTTCTTC
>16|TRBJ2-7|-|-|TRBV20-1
CSVSRPEVTAGVEQYF
TGCAGTGTCAGCCGCCCTGAAGTCACCGCCGGGGTCGAGCAGTACTTC
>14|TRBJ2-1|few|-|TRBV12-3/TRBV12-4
CASKWREGYNEQFF
TGTGCCAGCAAGTGGCGGGAAGGCTACAATGAGCAGTTCTTC
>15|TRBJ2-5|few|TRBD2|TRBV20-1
CSARRSGRPQETQYF
TGCAGTGCTCGCCGTAGCGGGAGGCCCCAAGAGACCCAGTACTTC
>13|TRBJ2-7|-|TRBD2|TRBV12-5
CASALAGSVEQYF
TGTGCTAGTGCCCTAGCGGGATCTGTCGAGCAGTACTTC
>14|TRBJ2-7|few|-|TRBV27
CASSLRQALSEQYF
TGTGCCAGCAGTTTACGGCAGGCCCTTTCGGAGCAGTACTTC
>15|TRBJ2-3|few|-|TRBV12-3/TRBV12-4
CASSWEIASTDTQYF
TGTGCCAGCAGTTGGGAAATAGCGTCAACAGATACGCAGTATTTT